Here is one T cell receptor (beta chain) with its context. Its antigen remains unknown. Other DNA sequences of this sample code for an identical CDR3. Amplification used 60 Vbeta primers and 13 Jbeta primers. The repertoire was sequenced with immunoSEQ multiplex PCR; TCRdb's copy has only in-frame clones and lacks some. The sample has about 160,000 clones; around 74% are singletons. With 2 bases removed from V and 0 bases from J, the gap between germline ends came to 5 bases. CDR3 length: 14 amino acids. Germline assignment: CDR1 MNHEY and CDR2 SVGAGI. This sample stems from a study of cytomegalovirus exposure and HLA in healthy donors. Notes on the study in general: Later on, an analysis found that several of the most significant clusters appeared to be linked to common viral pathogens, which included parvovirus B19.

The source material was PBMCs. This TCR derives from a female donor in good health and CMV-seronegative. V gene TRBV6-5 combines with J gene TRBJ2-1; TRBD2 is a possible D gene (5 bases). CDR3 in amino acids: CASSYTSSYNEQFF. CDR3 sequence (DNA): TGTGCCAGCAGTTACACTAGCTCCTACAATGAGCAGTTCTTC.